This T cell receptor (beta chain) came from a study of tumor T cells in aggressive B-cell lymphoma. Sequencing used immunoSEQ multiplex PCR; TCRdb keeps in-frame clones, though not all of them. This table has about 2,400 clones, 75% to 85% appearing once. Trimming at V came to 9 bases and at J to 2 bases, leaving 7 bases not matched to a gene. Germline lookup yields CDR1 LNHDA and CDR2 SQIVND (reference sequence). The CDR3 consists of 14 residues. This TCR was sampled from an adult with diffuse large B cell lymphoma. The V and J genes are TRBV19 and TRBJ1-1, with 9 bases fitting TRBD1. The specimen sequenced was tumor tissue. The CDR3 DNA is TGTGCCAGCAAAGACAGGGGGTCCAACACTGAAGCTTTCTTT. Translated: CASKDRGSNTEAFF.